One sample yielded the 29 T cell receptor beta chains listed below, sequenced in a study of PD-L1 blockade in urothelial cancer. This table comes from immunoSEQ multiplex PCR, and its TCRdb copy is limited to in-frame clones, with some not included. The table lists approximately 100,000 clones, about 85% of them singletons. This specimen consisted of PBMCs, obtained around atezolizumab (anti-PD-L1) treatment. The source of these receptors is a man aged 50 to 59 with urothelial cancer.

The J gene is TRBJ1-5, the V gene TRBV18; 9 bases map to TRBD1. This CDR3 contains 15 residues. V was pared by 5 bases and J by 4 bases, with 6 bases of the junction left unmatched. Germline lookup yields CDR1 KGHSH and CDR2 LQKENI. In DNA form, the CDR3 reads TGTGCCAGCTCAACGGGACAGGGTCGAAATCAGCCCCAGCATTTT. This codes for CASSTGQGRNQPQHF.

This clone was counted once. This sequence joins TRBV6-5 and TRBJ2-1; no clear D gene. The CDR3 spans 11 residues. Trimming took off 2 bases at V and 8 bases at J, with 4 bases between the two ends. CDR1 is MNHEY and CDR2 is SVGAGI in the germline V gene. The CDR3 DNA follows: TGTGCCAGCAGTTACGGCTATGAGCAGTTCTTC. Translating gives CASSYGYEQFF.

The gene calls are TRBV28 and TRBJ2-7; 8 bases align to TRBD2. The CDR3 is 15 residues long. Germline V gives CDR1 MDHEN, CDR2 SYDVKM. Trimming removed 2 bases from V and 3 bases from J; junction bases left unmatched: 6. The CDR3 spells CASSLSLAGLYEQYF. The DNA for the CDR3 is TGTGCCAGCAGTTTAAGTCTAGCGGGTCTCTACGAGCAGTACTTC.

The genes are TRBV9 and TRBJ1-2; possibly TRBD1 for D (6 bases). CDR3 length: 15 residues. The germline gives CDR1 SGDLS, CDR2 YYNGEE. The V gene lost 4 bases and the J gene lost 3 bases, with 16 bases spanning the gap. CDR3 bases: TGTGCCAGCAGCTCCGGGACAATTCGTGACTATGGCTACACCTTC. Translated: CASSSGTIRDYGYTF. The entire variable domain, with the rest obtained from reference TRBV9 and TRBJ1-2, is as follows: DSGVTQTPKHLITATGQRVTLRCSPRSGDLSVYWYQQSLDQGLQFLIQYYNGEERAKGNILERFSAQQFPDLHSELNLSSLELGDSALYFCASSSGTIRDYGYTFGSGTRLTVV.

CDR3 sequence: CASSAGQLSRNIQYF. The CDR3 bases are TGTGCCAGTAGTGCGGGACAGCTGTCTAGAAACATTCAGTACTTC. The rearrangement joins TRBV19 to TRBJ2-4; D might be TRBD1 (7 bases). The ends were cut back, 5 bases at V and 6 bases at J, with 17 bases in the middle. Looked up from germline, CDR1 is LNHDA and CDR2 is SQIVND (reference sequence). The CDR3 is made up of 15 amino acids.

V is TRBV6-6 and J is TRBJ2-7, with 7 bases that match TRBD2. Germline CDR1 reads MNHNY; CDR2 reads SVGAGI (reference sequence). Losses at the gene ends were 6 bases for V and 3 bases for J; bases not matched to a gene: 14. The CDR3 is 16 residues long. The CDR3 DNA reads TGTGCCAGCAGATTTAAGGCGGGAGCGGGTCTCTACGAGCAGTACTTC. It specifies CASRFKAGAGLYEQYF.

The gene calls are TRBV6-1 and TRBJ1-1; D is undetermined. Trimming shortened V by 4 bases and J by 1 base, and 10 bases separated the two germline ends. The CDR3 runs 14 residues. CDR1 and CDR2 from the germline V gene are MNHNS and SASEGT. The CDR3 coding sequence is TGTGCCAGCAGTGCCGAGGGTTGGAACACTGAAGCTTTCTTT. Translation: CASSAEGWNTEAFF.

This clone was seen only a few times. The V call is TRBV6-1, the J call TRBJ2-1, with a tentative D call TRBD1 (5 bases). The CDR3 is 12 residues long. The germline V gene has CDR1 MNHNS and CDR2 SASEGT. The ends were cut back, 1 base at V and 11 bases at J, with 9 bases in the middle. As DNA, the CDR3 is TGTGCCAGCAGTGAAGTGGACAACAAGCAGTTCTTC. Residues: CASSEVDNKQFF.

In DNA form, the CDR3 reads TGTGCCAGCAGGTCTAGCGGGCGGAGGGATTCGCCCCAGCATTTT. Translation: CASRSSGRRDSPQHF. The V gene is TRBV6-5, the J gene TRBJ1-5; the D is unclear. This CDR3 has 15 residues. V was shortened by 6 bases and J by 9 bases, with 21 bases between the two germline ends. The germline V gene has CDR1 MNHEY and CDR2 SVGAGI.

The chain has TRBV10-3 and TRBJ1-5, with D tentatively TRBD1 (5 bases). Per the germline V gene, CDR1 is ENHRY and CDR2 is SYGVKD. This CDR3 has 13 residues. V was cut by 10 bases and J by 0 bases, with 10 bases left in between. The CDR3 protein is CATRQYSNQPQHF. CDR3 DNA: TGTGCCACCAGACAGTATAGCAATCAGCCCCAGCATTTT.

This clone was seen only once. The chain joins TRBV29-1 to TRBJ2-1; a weak D match, TRBD2 (6 bases). The V end lost 7 bases, the J end lost 5 bases, and 21 bases lay between the germline ends. CDR3 length: 15 amino acids. Germline V gives CDR1 SQVTM, CDR2 ANQGSEA. Written as DNA, the CDR3 is TGCAGCGCCCCAGGACGGCTAGCGATACACAATGAGCAGTTCTTC. Protein: CSAPGRLAIHNEQFF.

This clone showed up just a few times. A read error may account for a junction end that differs from germline. V is TRBV6-6 and J is TRBJ2-1, with TRBD1 matching 9 bases. This CDR3 has 13 amino acids. CDR1 MNHNY and CDR2 SVGAGI come from the germline V gene (reference sequence). Here the CDR3 DNA reads TGTGCCAGCAGTTACCCGGAGGGACAGGGCAACCTCTTC. Its protein product is CASSYPEGQGNLF.

This chain joins TRBV18 and TRBJ1-5; a weak D match, TRBD1 (6 bases). The length of the CDR3 is 14 residues. The V end was cut by 3 bases, the J end by 4 bases, with 10 bases between. Germline values: CDR1 KGHSH, CDR2 LQKENI. The CDR3 DNA sequence: TGTGCCAGCTCACCCGGACAGAGAAATCAGCCCCAGCATTTT. Protein sequence: CASSPGQRNQPQHF. Full variable domain (outside the CDR3, taken from reference TRBV18 and TRBJ1-5): NAGVMQNPRHLVRRRGQEARLRCSPMKGHSHVYWYRQLPEEGLKFMVYLQKENIIDESGMPKERFSAEFPKEGPSILRIQQVVRGDSAAYFCASSPGQRNQPQHFGDGTRLSIL.

This clone was seen a single time. This chain uses TRBV5-6 with TRBJ2-7; the D is unclear. The CDR3 is 15 amino acids. CDR1 SGHDT and CDR2 YYEEEE come from the germline V gene. V lost 0 bases and J lost 3, with 13 bases in between. Written as DNA, the CDR3 is TGTGCCAGCAGCTTGGTTTCAGGCGCCCACTACGAGCAGTACTTC. It translates to CASSLVSGAHYEQYF.

The V call is TRBV6-6, the J call TRBJ2-3; D perhaps matches TRBD2 (6 bases). The CDR3 extends over 16 amino acids. Germline CDR1 and CDR2: MNHNY and SVGAGI (reference sequence). V was trimmed by 4 bases and J by 0 bases, leaving 14 bases between them. CDR3 region: CASSSIAAGSTDTQYF. Here the CDR3 DNA reads TGTGCCAGCAGTTCTATAGCGGCCGGAAGCACAGATACGCAGTATTTT.

This clone was seen once. The CDR3 nucleotides are TGTGCCAGCACCAAACTAGCGGGAGATAGGGACAATGAGCAGTTCTTC. Translating it yields CASTKLAGDRDNEQFF. The rearrangement joins TRBV27 to TRBJ2-1, with 11 bases matching TRBD2. The germline gives CDR1 MNHEY, CDR2 SMNVEV (reference sequence). J gave up 5 bases and V 7 bases, and 10 bases lay outside the gene matches. This CDR3 region has 16 residues.

The V call is TRBV28, the J call TRBJ2-7; 7 nucleotides match TRBD1. Per the germline V gene, CDR1 is MDHEN and CDR2 is SYDVKM. V lost 4 bases, J lost 2 bases, and 5 bases stayed unmatched. The CDR3 length is 14 residues. This chain's CDR3 is CASSSPGQTYEQYF. CDR3 coding DNA: TGTGCCAGCAGTTCCCCGGGACAGACCTACGAGCAGTACTTC.

This clone was detected a few times. This chain links TRBV18 with TRBJ1-4; TRBD1 matches 9 bases. Per germline, CDR1 KGHSH and CDR2 LQKENI. V lost 3 bases and J lost 6; bases outside the gene matches: 5. The length of the CDR3 is 15 residues. The CDR3 sequence: CASSPTGTGHEKLFF. CDR3 DNA sequence: TGTGCCAGCTCACCGACCGGGACAGGGCATGAAAAACTGTTTTTT.

This clone was detected once. V gene TRBV9 combines with J gene TRBJ2-1; TRBD2 aligns across 7 bases. The V gene's germline CDR1 is SGDLS and CDR2 YYNGEE. The CDR3 has 15 residues. Trimming cost V 3 bases and J 1 base; bases outside gene matches: 4. The CDR3 reads CASSGSGESYNEQFF. CDR3 bases: TGTGCCAGCAGCGGGAGCGGGGAGTCCTACAATGAGCAGTTCTTC.

The chain joins TRBV14 to TRBJ2-7; tentative D call: TRBD2 (6 bases). The CDR3 covers 14 residues. Germline V gene lookup returns CDR1 SGHDN and CDR2 FVKESK. V was trimmed by 1 base and J by 7 bases, leaving 14 bases between them. The DNA for the CDR3 is TGTGCCAGCAGCCAAGTTCCGGGAGTGACTGAGCAGTACTTC. Translation gives CASSQVPGVTEQYF. The full variable domain, rest sourced from reference TRBV14 and TRBJ2-7, is EAGVTQFPSHSVIEKGQTVTLRCDPISGHDNLYWYRRVMGKEIKFLLHFVKESKQDESGMPNNRFLAERTGGTYSTLKVQPAELEDSGVYFCASSQVPGVTEQYFGPGTRLTVT.

The chain couples TRBV7-2 to TRBJ2-1; 11 nucleotides agree with TRBD2. Germline values: CDR1 SGHTA, CDR2 FQGNSA. This CDR3 contains 14 residues. Trimming removed 5 bases from V and 6 bases from J; junction bases left unmatched: 3. The chain's CDR3 is CASSRLAGPNEQFF. CDR3 sequence (DNA): TGTGCCAGCAGCCGACTAGCGGGGCCCAATGAGCAGTTCTTC.

The rearrangement links TRBV5-1 to TRBJ1-2; D gene ambiguous. The CDR3 runs 12 residues. Germline values: CDR1 SGHRS, CDR2 YFSETQ. Trimming removed 3 bases at V and 13 bases at J, with 16 bases between. The CDR3: CASSSDTRALTF. CDR3 DNA: TGCGCCAGCAGCTCCGACACCCGCGCTCTCACCTTC.

V is TRBV18 and J is TRBJ1-1; a possible D gene is TRBD1 (5 bases). Germline CDR1 reads KGHSH; CDR2 reads LQKENI. V was clipped by 4 bases and J by 3 bases, with 18 bases between them. The CDR3 has 16 residues. Written as DNA, the CDR3 is TGTGCCAGCTCACAAACTTCGGCAGGGTCATACACTGAAGCTTTCTTT. This codes for CASSQTSAGSYTEAFF.

This rearrangement joins TRBV5-1 to TRBJ2-5; a possible D gene is TRBD1 (6 bases). The length of the CDR3 is 14 residues. The germline V gene has CDR1 SGHRS and CDR2 YFSETQ. Trimming took 4 bases from V and 2 from J, leaving 12 bases between them. This chain's CDR3 is CASSSGQRQETQYF. The CDR3 DNA follows: TGCGCCAGCAGCAGCGGACAGCGTCAAGAGACCCAGTACTTC.

The chain links TRBV6-1 to TRBJ1-3, with D perhaps TRBD1 (6 bases). In germline, CDR1 is MNHNS, CDR2 SASEGT. This CDR3 is built from 15 residues. The ends were cut back, 5 bases at V and 0 bases at J, with 11 bases in the middle. The CDR3 here is CASSQQGFSGNTIYF. The CDR3 DNA sequence: TGTGCCAGCAGTCAACAGGGCTTCTCTGGAAACACCATATATTTT.

This chain links TRBV6-1 with TRBJ2-7; D gene ambiguous. V dropped 9 bases and J dropped 4 bases, with 7 bases sitting between them. The CDR3 runs 10 residues. Germline CDR1 MNHNS, CDR2 SASEGT. CDR3 DNA: TGTGCCAGTCAAAATTACGAGCAGTACTTC. This encodes CASQNYEQYF.

The chain carries TRBV18 and TRBJ1-1; D unresolved. V was shortened by 4 bases and J by 1 base, with 10 bases between the two germline ends. The CDR3 has 14 amino acids. CDR1 is KGHSH, CDR2 LQKENI, per germline. The CDR3 bases are TGTGCCAGCTCACAATTCTCCGGGAACACTGAAGCTTTCTTT. Its translation: CASSQFSGNTEAFF.

The chain combines TRBV10-2 with TRBJ2-1; D is ambiguous. V dropped 3 bases and J dropped 1 base, with 10 bases sitting between them. CDR1 WSHSY and CDR2 SAAADI come from the germline V gene. This CDR3 contains 15 residues. The CDR3 DNA is TGCGCCAGCAGTGACGTGGCTAGATCCTACAATGAGCAGTTCTTC. Protein: CASSDVARSYNEQFF.

This chain uses TRBV7-2 with TRBJ1-1; 8 bases are shared with TRBD1. Germline V gene lookup returns CDR1 SGHTA and CDR2 FQGNSA. The CDR3 spans 13 residues. The V gene end was trimmed by 5 bases and the J gene end by 3 bases; junction bases not matched to a gene: 2. For the CDR3, the DNA is TGTGCCAGCAGCAACAGGGGGGACACTGAAGCTTTCTTT. This encodes CASSNRGDTEAFF. Supplemented by reference TRBV7-2 and TRBJ1-1, the full variable domain reads GAGVSQSPSNKVTEKGKDVELRCDPISGHTALYWYRQSLGQGLEFLIYFQGNSAPDKSGLPSDRFSAERTGGSVSTLTIQRTQQEDSAVYLCASSNRGDTEAFFGQGTRLTVV.